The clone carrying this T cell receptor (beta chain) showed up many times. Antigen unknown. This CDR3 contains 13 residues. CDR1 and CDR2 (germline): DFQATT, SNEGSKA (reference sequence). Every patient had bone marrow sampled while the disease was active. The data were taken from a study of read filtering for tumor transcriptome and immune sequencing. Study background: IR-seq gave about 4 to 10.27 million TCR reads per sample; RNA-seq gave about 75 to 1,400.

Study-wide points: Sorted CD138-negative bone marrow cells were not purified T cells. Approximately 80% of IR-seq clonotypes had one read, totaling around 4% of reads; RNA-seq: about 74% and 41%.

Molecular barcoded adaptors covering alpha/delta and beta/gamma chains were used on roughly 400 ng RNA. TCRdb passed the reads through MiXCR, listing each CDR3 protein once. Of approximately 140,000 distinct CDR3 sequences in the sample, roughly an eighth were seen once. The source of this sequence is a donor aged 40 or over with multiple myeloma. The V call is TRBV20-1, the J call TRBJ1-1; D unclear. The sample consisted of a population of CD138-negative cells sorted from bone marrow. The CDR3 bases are TGCAGCCCAATAGGAGACATGAACACTGAAGCTTTCTTT. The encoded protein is CSPIGDMNTEAFF.